The clone carrying this T cell receptor (beta chain) showed up just a few times. Antigen unknown. Libraries for TCR beta were made by quantitative 5'-RACE with molecular barcodes. TCRdb fed the 5' RACE reads into MiXCR, producing one record per CDR3 protein. The repertoire includes roughly 670,000 distinct CDR3 sequences, around 19% of them detected once, and 15% to 20% sits in the top ten. The data were taken from a study of CD8 T cells in ankylosing spondylitis. General study points: A motif in TCR beta, a set of under ten highly homologous variants, appeared characteristic of ankylosing spondylitis blood.

The sample taken for sequencing was blood, either unsorted or a sorted T cell fraction (not recorded which). This TCR was sampled from a male donor with ankylosing spondylitis.

The CDR3 DNA is TGTGCCACCAGTGATGCCCTAGCGGGCTCCTACAATGAGCAGTTCTTC. Translation gives CATSDALAGSYNEQFF. The chain couples TRBV24-1 to TRBJ2-1, with TRBD2 identical over 8 bases. This CDR3 has 16 amino acids. V was pared by 3 bases and J by 0 bases, with 3 bases of the junction left unmatched. Germline V lookup: CDR1 KGHDR, CDR2 SFDVKD.